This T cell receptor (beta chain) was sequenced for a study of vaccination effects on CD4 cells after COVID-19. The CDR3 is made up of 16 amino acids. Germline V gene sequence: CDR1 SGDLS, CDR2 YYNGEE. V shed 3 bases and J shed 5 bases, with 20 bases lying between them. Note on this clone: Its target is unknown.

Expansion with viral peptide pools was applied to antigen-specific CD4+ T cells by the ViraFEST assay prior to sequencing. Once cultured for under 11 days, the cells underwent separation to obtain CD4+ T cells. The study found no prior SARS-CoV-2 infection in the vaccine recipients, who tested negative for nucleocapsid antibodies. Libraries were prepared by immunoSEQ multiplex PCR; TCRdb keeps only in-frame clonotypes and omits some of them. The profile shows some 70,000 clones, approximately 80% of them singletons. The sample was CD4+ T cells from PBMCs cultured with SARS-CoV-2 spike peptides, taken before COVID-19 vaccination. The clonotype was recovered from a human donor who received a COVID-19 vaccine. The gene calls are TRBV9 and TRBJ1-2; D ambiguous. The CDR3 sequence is CASSAQSGEEIYGYTF. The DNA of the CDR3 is TGTGCCAGCAGCGCCCAATCCGGGGAAGAGATTTATGGCTACACCTTC.